The clone carrying this T cell receptor (beta chain) was seen a few times. This sample stems from a study of response to subunit inactivated influenza vaccine. Using its own MiXCR run on the RT-PCR reads, TCRdb lists one record per CDR3 protein. The table shows a few hundred thousand distinct CDR3 sequences, with 20% to 25% occurring only once. In germline, CDR1 is LGHNA, CDR2 YSLEER. The CDR3 has 14 amino acids. V lost 6 bases and J lost 8; bases outside the gene matches: 4. The gene calls are TRBV4-3 and TRBJ1-4, with 12 bases identical to TRBD1. Sequencing used PBMCs from blood, obtained about 20 months after vaccination. The clonotype was recovered from a man in his fifties or sixties who received an inactivated influenza vaccine. CDR3 DNA sequence: TGCGCCAGCAGTCCCGGGACAGGGGGCGAAAAACTGTTTTTT. Protein sequence: CASSPGTGGEKLFF.